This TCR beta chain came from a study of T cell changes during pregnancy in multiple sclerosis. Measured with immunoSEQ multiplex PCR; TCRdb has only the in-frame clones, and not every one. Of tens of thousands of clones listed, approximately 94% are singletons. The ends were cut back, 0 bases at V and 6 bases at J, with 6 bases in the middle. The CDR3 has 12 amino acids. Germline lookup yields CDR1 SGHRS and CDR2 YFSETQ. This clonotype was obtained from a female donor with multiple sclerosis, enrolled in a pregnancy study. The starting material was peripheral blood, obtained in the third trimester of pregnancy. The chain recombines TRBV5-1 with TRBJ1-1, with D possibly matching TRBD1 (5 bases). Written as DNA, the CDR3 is TGCGCCAGCAGCTTGGAAGGGGCTGAAGCTTTCTTT. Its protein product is CASSLEGAEAFF.